This TCR beta chain was recorded in a study of regulatory T cells in long-lasting Graves disease. The study, taken as a whole, reports: Not thyroid tissue but only peripheral blood was studied. It is possible that accuracy was reduced by the small size of the sample.

Time point: newly diagnosed GD, antithyroid drugs for less than 3 months. The TCR library used RNA extracted from PBMCs. Arm-PCR of CDR3 regions and iRepertoire HTBI primers were the basis on which TCR beta libraries were built. TCRdb redid the calling of the multiplex PCR reads with MiXCR, one entry per CDR3 protein. This table has under 450,000 distinct CDR3 sequences, 15% to 20% appearing once. To note about this clonotype: Its cognate antigen is unknown.

V lost 4 bases and J lost 1; bases outside the gene matches: 8. From germline, CDR1 is SGHRS and CDR2 YFSETQ. The CDR3 length is 16 residues. These data were likewise used in another study, on T cells in Graves' hyperthyroidism and ophthalmopathy. Per that paper: Among thyroid clonotypes expanded above 0.001, most also appeared in blood.

This receptor was taken from a young woman with Graves disease. Sequencing was performed on peripheral blood mononuclear cells (PBMCs), taken at new diagnosis, from a patient treated with antithyroid drugs. This chain connects TRBV5-1 to TRBJ2-3; 8 bases match TRBD2. The CDR3 protein is CASSSQATSGTDTQYF. The CDR3 DNA reads TGCGCCAGCAGCAGCCAAGCGACTAGCGGCACAGATACGCAGTATTTT.